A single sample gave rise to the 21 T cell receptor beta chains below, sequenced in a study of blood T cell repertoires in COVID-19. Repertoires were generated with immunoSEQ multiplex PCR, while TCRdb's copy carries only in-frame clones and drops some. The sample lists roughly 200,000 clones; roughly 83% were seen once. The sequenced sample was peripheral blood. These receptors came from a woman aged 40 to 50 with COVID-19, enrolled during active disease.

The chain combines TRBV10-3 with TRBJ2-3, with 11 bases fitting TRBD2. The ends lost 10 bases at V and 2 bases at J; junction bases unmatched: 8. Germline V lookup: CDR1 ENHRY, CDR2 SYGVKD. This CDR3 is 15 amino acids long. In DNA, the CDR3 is TGTGCCACCCAACCGACTAGCGGGACCACAGATACGCAGTATTTT. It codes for CATQPTSGTTDTQYF.

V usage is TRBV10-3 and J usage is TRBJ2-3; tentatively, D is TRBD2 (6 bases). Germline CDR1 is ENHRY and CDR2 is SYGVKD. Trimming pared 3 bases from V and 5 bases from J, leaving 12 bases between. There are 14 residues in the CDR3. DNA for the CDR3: TGTGCCATCAGTGAAGGGGCGGGGATAGATACGCAGTATTTT. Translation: CAISEGAGIDTQYF.

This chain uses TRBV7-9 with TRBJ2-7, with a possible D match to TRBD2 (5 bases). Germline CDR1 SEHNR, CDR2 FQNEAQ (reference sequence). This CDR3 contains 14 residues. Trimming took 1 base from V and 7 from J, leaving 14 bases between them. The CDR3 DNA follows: TGTGCCAGCAGCTTAGGTTCCAGGCCGGGGGAGCAGTACTTC. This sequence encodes CASSLGSRPGEQYF.

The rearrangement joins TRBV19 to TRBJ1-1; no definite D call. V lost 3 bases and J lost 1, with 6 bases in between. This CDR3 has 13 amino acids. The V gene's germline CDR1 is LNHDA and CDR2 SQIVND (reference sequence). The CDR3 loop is CASSIVRNTEAFF. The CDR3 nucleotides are TGTGCCAGTAGTATTGTCCGGAACACTGAAGCTTTCTTT.

The CDR3 DNA sequence: TGTGCCAGTCAACCCCTAGCGGGGGTTTACAATGAGCAGTTCTTC. Translated: CASQPLAGVYNEQFF. V usage is TRBV19 and J usage is TRBJ2-1; 10 bases are a match to TRBD2. J was trimmed by 4 bases and V by 8 bases; bases with no gene match: 8. Germline V gene sequence: CDR1 LNHDA, CDR2 SQIVND (reference sequence). CDR3 length: 15 amino acids.

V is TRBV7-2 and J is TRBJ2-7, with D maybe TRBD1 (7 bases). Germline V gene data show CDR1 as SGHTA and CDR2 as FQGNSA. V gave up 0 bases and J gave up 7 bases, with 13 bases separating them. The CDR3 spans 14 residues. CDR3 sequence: CASSLAEGAEEQYF. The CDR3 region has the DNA TGTGCCAGCAGCTTAGCGGAGGGGGCGGAAGAGCAGTACTTC.

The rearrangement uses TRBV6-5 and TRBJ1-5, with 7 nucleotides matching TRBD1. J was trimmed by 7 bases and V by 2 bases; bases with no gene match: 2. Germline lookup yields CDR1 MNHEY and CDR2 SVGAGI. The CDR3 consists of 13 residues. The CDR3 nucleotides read TGTGCCAGCAGTTACGACAGGGAGCAGCCCCAGCATTTT. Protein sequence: CASSYDREQPQHF.

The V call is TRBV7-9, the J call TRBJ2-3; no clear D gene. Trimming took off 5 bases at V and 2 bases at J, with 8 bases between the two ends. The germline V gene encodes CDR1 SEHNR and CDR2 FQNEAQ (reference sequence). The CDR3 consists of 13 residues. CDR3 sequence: CASSPLFTDTQYF. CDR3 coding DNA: TGTGCCAGCAGCCCCTTGTTCACAGATACGCAGTATTTT.

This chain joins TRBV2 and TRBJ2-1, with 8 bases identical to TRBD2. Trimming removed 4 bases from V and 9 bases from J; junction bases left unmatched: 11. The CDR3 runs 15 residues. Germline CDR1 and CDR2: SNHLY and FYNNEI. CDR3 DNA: TGTGCCAGCAGTGTCTCGGCGGGAGGAACGGGTGAGCAGTTCTTC. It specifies CASSVSAGGTGEQFF.

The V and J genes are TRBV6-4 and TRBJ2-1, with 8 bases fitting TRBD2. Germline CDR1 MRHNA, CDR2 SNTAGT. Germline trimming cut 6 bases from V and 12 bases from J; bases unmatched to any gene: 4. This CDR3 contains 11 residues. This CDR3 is CASSAGGRQFF. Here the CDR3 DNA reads TGTGCCAGCAGCGCGGGAGGTCGGCAGTTCTTC.

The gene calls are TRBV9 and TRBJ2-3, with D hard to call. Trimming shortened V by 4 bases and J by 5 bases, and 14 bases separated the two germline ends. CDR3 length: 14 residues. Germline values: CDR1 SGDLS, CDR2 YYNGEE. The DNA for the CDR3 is TGTGCCAGCAGCCCCCGAGCCTTCGGAGATACGCAGTATTTT. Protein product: CASSPRAFGDTQYF.

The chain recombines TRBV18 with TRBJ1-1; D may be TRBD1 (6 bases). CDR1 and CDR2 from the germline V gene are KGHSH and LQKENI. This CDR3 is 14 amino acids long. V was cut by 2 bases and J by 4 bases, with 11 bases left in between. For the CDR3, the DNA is TGTGCCAGCTCACCAACCCAAGGGGGCACTGAAGCTTTCTTT. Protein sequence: CASSPTQGGTEAFF. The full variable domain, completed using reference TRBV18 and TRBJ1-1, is NAGVMQNPRHLVRRRGQEARLRCSPMKGHSHVYWYRQLPEEGLKFMVYLQKENIIDESGMPKERFSAEFPKEGPSILRIQQVVRGDSAAYFCASSPTQGGTEAFFGQGTRLTVV.

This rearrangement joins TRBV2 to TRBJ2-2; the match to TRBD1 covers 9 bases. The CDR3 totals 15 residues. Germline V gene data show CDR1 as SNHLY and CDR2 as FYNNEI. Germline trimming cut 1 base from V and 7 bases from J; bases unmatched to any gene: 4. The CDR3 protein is CASSEGDRAYGELFF. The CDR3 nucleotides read TGTGCCAGCAGTGAAGGGGACAGGGCCTACGGGGAGCTGTTTTTT.

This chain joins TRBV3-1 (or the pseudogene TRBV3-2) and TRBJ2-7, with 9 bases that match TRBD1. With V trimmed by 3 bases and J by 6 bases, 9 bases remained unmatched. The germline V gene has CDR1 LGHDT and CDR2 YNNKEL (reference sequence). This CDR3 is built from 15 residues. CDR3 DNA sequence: TGTGCCAGCAGCCATCCGGGACAGGGACGCGGCGAGCAGTACTTC. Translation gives CASSHPGQGRGEQYF.

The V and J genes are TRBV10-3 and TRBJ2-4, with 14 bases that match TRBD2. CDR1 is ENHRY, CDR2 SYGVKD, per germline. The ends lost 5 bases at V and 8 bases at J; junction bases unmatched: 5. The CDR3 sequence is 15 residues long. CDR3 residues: CAISQTSGREDIQYF. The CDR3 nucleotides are TGTGCCATCAGTCAGACTAGCGGGAGGGAAGACATTCAGTACTTC.

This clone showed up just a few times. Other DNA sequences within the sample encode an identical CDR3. The CDR3 coding sequence is TGTGCCAGCAGTCGACAGGGACGTAATGAAAAACTGTTTTTT. This codes for CASSRQGRNEKLFF. The V call is TRBV2, the J call TRBJ1-4, with TRBD1 identical over 7 bases. Germline V CDR1 and CDR2: SNHLY, FYNNEI. V gave up 5 bases and J gave up 4 bases; unmatched junction bases: 4. The CDR3 totals 14 residues. Full variable domain (rest looked up from reference TRBV2 and TRBJ1-4): EPEVTQTPSHQVTQMGQEVILRCVPISNHLYFYWYRQILGQKVEFLVSFYNNEISEKSEIFDDQFSVERPDGSNFTLKIRSTKLEDSAMYFCASSRQGRNEKLFFGSGTQLSVL.

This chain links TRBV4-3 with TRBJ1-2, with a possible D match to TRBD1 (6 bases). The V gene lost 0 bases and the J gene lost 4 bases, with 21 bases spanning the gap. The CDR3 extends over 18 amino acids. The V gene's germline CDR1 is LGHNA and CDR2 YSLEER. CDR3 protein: CASSQDLGQHSRVYGYTF. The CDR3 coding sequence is TGCGCCAGCAGCCAAGATCTAGGACAGCACTCCCGAGTCTATGGCTACACCTTC.

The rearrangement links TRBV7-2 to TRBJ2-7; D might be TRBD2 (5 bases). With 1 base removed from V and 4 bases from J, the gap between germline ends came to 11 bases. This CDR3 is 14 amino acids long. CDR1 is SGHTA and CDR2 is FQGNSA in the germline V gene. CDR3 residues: CASSLGVPGYEQYF. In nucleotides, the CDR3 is TGTGCCAGCAGCTTAGGGGTCCCGGGATACGAGCAGTACTTC.

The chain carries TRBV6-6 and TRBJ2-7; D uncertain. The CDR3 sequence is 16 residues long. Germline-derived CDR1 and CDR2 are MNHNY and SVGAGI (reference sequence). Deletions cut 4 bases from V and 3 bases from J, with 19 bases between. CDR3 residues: CASSSPGRGANYEQYF. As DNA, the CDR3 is TGTGCCAGCAGTTCCCCCGGTAGAGGTGCGAACTACGAGCAGTACTTC.

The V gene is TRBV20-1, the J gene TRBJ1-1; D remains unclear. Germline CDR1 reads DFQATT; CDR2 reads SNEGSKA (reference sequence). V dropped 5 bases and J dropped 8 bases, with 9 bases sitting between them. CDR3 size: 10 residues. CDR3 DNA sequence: TGCAGTGCTCCAAAGAGGGAAGCTTTCTTT. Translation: CSAPKREAFF.

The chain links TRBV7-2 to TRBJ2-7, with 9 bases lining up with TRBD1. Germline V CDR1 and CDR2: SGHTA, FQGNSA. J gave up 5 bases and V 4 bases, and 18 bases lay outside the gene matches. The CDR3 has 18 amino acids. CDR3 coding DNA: TGTGCCAGCAGCTCCGGCCCAAAGAACAGGGGGCTTTCCAACGAGCAGTACTTC. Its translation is CASSSGPKNRGLSNEQYF.